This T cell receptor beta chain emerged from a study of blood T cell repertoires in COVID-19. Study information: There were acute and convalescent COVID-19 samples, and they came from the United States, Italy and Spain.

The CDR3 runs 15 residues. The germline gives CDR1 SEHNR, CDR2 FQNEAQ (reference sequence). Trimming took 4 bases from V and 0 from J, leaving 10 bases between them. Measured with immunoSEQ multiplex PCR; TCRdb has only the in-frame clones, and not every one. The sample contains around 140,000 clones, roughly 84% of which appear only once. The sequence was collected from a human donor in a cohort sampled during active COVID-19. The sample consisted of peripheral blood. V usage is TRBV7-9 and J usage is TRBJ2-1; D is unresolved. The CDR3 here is CASSYVFSSYNEQFF. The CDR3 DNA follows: TGTGCCAGCAGCTATGTCTTTAGCTCCTACAATGAGCAGTTCTTC.